This T cell receptor beta chain was found in a study of CD8 T cells in Susac syndrome. Sequencing of TCR beta was performed on blood CD8+ T cells and on blood CD4+ T cells. Treatment-naive patients with stable or active relapsing-remitting disease were the multiple sclerosis controls. The authors reverse transcribed roughly 0.45 to 1 ug RNA with random hexamers. It was immunoSEQ multiplex PCR that amplified TCR beta CDR3 across 54 Vbeta and 13 Jbeta. TCRdb processed the immunoSEQ multiplex PCR reads anew with MiXCR; each CDR3 protein has one entry. Among some 120,000 distinct CDR3 sequences listed, over 90% were seen once. Trimming removed 0 bases from V and 4 bases from J, with 14 bases in between. Germline V CDR1 and CDR2: SQVTM, ANQGSEA. The CDR3 covers 15 residues.

This chain uses TRBV29-1 with TRBJ2-3, with D possibly being TRBD2 (5 bases). Sequencing was performed on CD8+ T cells from PBMCs. This sequence originates from a human donor with multiple sclerosis. The CDR3 sequence is CSVEDLEGRADTQYF. DNA for the CDR3: TGCAGCGTTGAAGATCTCGAGGGAAGGGCAGATACGCAGTATTTT.